A few counts support the clone carrying this TCR beta chain. The primer mix had 60 Vbeta and 13 Jbeta primers. TCRdb's table, derived via immunoSEQ multiplex PCR, lists solely in-frame clones and lacks some. The sample consists of tens of thousands of clones, approximately 69% of them appearing once. Trimming removed 6 bases from V and 0 bases from J, with 12 bases in between. Germline CDR1 is MNHEY and CDR2 is SMNVEV (reference sequence). This CDR3 region has 15 residues. This record belongs to a study of cytomegalovirus exposure and HLA in healthy donors. This TCR came from a woman between 50 and 59 years old in good health and CMV-seropositive. Sequencing was performed on PBMCs. The chain links TRBV27 to TRBJ1-3; weak D call: TRBD1 (6 bases). This chain's CDR3 is CASSPNRDSGNTIYF. As DNA, the CDR3 is TGTGCCAGCAGCCCAAACAGGGACTCTGGAAACACCATATATTTT.